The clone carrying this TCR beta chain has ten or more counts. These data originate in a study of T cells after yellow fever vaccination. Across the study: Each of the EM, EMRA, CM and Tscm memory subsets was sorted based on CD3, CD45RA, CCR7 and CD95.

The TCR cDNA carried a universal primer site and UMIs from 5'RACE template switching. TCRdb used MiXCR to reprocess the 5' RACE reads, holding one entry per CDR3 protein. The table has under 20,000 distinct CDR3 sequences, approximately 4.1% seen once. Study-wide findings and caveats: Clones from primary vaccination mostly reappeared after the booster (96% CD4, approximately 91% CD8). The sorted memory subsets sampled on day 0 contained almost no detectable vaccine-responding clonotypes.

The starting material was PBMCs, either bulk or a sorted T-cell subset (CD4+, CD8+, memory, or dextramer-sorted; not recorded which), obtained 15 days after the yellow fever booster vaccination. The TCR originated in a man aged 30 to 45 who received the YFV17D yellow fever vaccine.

CDR3 sequence (DNA): TGTGCCAGCAGCCAAGAAGCCTCAAGGGATTCCTCCGGCTACACCTTC. Amino acid sequence: CASSQEASRDSSGYTF. V is TRBV4-2 and J is TRBJ1-2; D is unresolved. The germline gives CDR1 LGHNA, CDR2 YNFKEQ. The CDR3 totals 16 residues. V was trimmed by 0 bases and J by 8 bases, leaving 19 bases between them.